This TCR beta chain was sequenced for a study of blood T cells in healthy people across ages. For the study at large: Template switching captured about one barcoded beta molecule per two T cells.

As for this clonotype: What it binds is unknown.

Each sample provided at least 6 micrograms of extracted total RNA. Next came a second PCR, run for about 7 to 12 cycles, which used a sample-barcoded 5' primer along with a J-beta primer mix. TCRdb re-analysed the 5' RACE reads in MiXCR, keeping a single row per CDR3 protein. The sample lists around 1.5 million distinct CDR3 sequences; roughly 45% were seen once. The germline gives CDR1 MNHEY, CDR2 SMNVEV (reference sequence). The CDR3 covers 14 residues. Regarding the study as a whole: Per million T cells, TCR beta diversity dropped roughly linearly as age increased.

The specimen was blood. This chain joins TRBV27 and TRBJ2-4; no reliable D call. The J call may be incorrect, as the DNA end agrees better with TRBJ2-5. This TCR was recovered from a young woman in good health. CDR3 bases: TGTGCCAGCAGTTTATCTTCCCCGAAAGAGACCCAGTACTTC. It encodes CASSLSSPKETQYF.